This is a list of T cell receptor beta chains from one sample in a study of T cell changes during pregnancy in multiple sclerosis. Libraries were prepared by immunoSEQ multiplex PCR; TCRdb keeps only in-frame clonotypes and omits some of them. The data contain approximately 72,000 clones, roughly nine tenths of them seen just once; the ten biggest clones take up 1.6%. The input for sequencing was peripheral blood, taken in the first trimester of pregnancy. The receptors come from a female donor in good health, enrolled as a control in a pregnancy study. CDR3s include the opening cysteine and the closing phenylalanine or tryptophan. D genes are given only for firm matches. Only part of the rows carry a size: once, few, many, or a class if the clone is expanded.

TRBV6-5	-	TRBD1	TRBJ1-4	CASGDRGPSFEKLFF	TGTGCCAGCGGGGACAGGGGTCCCTCATTTGAAAAACTGTTTTTT
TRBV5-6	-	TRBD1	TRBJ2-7	CASSFATGGGEQYF	TGTGCCAGCAGCTTTGCGACAGGGGGCGGGGAGCAGTACTTC
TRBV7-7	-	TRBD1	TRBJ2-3	CASSLGQVDTQYF	TGTGCTAGCAGCCTCGGACAGGTAGATACGCAGTATTTT
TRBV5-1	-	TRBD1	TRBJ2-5	CASSYRTGGDGETQYF	TGCGCCAGCAGCTACCGGACAGGGGGTGATGGGGAGACCCAGTACTTC
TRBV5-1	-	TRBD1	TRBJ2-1	CASSSTGVDEQFF	TGCGCCAGCAGCTCCACAGGGGTCGATGAGCAGTTCTTC
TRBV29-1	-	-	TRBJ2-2	CSVDGGGTGTGELFF	TGCAGCGTTGACGGGGGTGGGACGGGTACCGGGGAGCTGTTTTTT
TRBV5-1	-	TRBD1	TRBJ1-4	CASSLTGTENEKLFF	TGCGCCAGCAGCTTAACCGGGACAGAAAATGAAAAACTGTTTTTT
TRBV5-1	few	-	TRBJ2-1	CASSVFGVNNEQFF	TGCGCCAGCAGCGTATTCGGGGTAAACAATGAGCAGTTCTTC
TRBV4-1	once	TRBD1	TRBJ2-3	CASSQVGQGPSTDTQYF	TGCGCCAGCAGCCAAGTAGGACAGGGTCCTAGCACAGATACGCAGTATTTT
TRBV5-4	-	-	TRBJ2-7	CASSLGVQDEQYF	TGTGCCAGCAGCTTGGGGGTTCAGGACGAGCAGTACTTC
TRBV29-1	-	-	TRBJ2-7	CSVSVASSYEQYF	TGCAGCGTCTCAGTTGCCAGCTCCTACGAGCAGTACTTC
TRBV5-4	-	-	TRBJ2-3	CASSLAGPDTQYF	TGTGCCAGCAGCTTGGCTGGGCCAGATACGCAGTATTTT
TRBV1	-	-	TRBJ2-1	CTSSQGTSGRAREGNEQFF	TGCACCAGCAGCCAAGGGACTAGCGGGAGGGCCCGGGAGGGCAATGAGCAGTTCTTC
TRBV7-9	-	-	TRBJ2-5	CASSLTAGQETQYF	TGTGCCAGCAGCTTAACGGCAGGCCAAGAGACCCAGTACTTC
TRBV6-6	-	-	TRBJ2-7	CASTQAGSSYEQYF	TGTGCCAGCACCCAAGCGGGCAGTTCCTACGAGCAGTACTTC
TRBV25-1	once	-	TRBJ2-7	CASSEEAVGRGAEQYF	TGTGCCAGCAGTGAAGAGGCGGTGGGCAGGGGGGCCGAGCAGTACTTC
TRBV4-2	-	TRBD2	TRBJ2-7	CASSGGASGTVYEQYF	TGTGCCAGCAGCGGCGGGGCTAGCGGGACCGTTTACGAGCAGTACTTC
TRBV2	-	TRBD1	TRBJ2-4	CASRLGTEYF	TGTGCCAGCAGGCTAGGGACAGAGTACTTC
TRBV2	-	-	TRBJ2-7	CASSPRWGEDLSYEQYF	TGTGCCAGCAGTCCCCGGTGGGGGGAGGACCTCTCCTACGAGCAGTACTTC
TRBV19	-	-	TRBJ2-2	CASNKAGIGNTGELFF	TGTGCCAGTAATAAAGCGGGTATAGGTAACACCGGGGAGCTGTTTTTT
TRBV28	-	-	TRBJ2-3	CASSRGEPSTDTQYF	TGTGCCAGCAGTCGCGGGGAGCCTAGCACAGATACGCAGTATTTT
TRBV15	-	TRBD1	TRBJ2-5	CATSRALDRGHETQYF	TGTGCCACCAGCAGAGCCCTGGACAGGGGGCACGAGACCCAGTACTTC
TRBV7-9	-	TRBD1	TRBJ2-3	CASSFRDRDGDTQYF	TGTGCCAGCAGCTTCCGGGACAGGGATGGAGATACGCAGTATTTT